The subject of this entry is one T cell receptor beta chain. The sample is drawn from a study of blood T cell repertoires in COVID-19. V lost 6 bases and J lost 2; bases outside the gene matches: 5. The germline CDR1 and CDR2 sequences are LNHDA and SQIVND (reference sequence). This CDR3 comprises 15 residues. Original processing methods: For nucleated cells, counts were estimated from reference gene primer amplification. Sequenced by immunoSEQ multiplex PCR; TCRdb stores in-frame clones only, minus some. The V and J calls and clone size were taken over from that table, and D and trimming were inferred from the DNA. This table holds fewer than 400,000 clones, roughly 90% found once.

J is TRBJ1-3 and V is TRBV19; 9 bases agree with TRBD1. Sequencing input: PBMCs or T cells enriched from blood (not recorded which). The receptor comes from a woman between 25 and 40 years old who had been exposed to COVID-19. The CDR3 is CASSHRGLAGNTIYF. DNA for the CDR3: TGTGCCAGTAGCCACAGGGGGCTGGCTGGAAACACCATATATTTT. Full variable domain (rest looked up from reference TRBV19 and TRBJ1-3): DGGITQSPKYLFRKEGQNVTLSCEQNLNHDAMYWYRQDPGQGLRLIYYSQIVNDFQKGDIAEGYSVSREKKESFPLTVTSAQKNPTAFYLCASSHRGLAGNTIYFGEGSWLTVV.